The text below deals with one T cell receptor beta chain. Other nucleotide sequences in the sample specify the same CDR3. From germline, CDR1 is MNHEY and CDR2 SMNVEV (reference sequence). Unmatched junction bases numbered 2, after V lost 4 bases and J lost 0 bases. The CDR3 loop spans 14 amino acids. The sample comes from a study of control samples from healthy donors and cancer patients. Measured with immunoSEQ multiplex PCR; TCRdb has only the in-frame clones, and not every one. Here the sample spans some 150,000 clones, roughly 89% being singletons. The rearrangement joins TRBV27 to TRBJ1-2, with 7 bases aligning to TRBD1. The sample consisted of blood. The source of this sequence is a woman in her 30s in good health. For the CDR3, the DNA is TGTGCCAGCAGTTCGACAGGGCCTAACTATGGCTACACCTTC. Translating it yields CASSSTGPNYGYTF.